This entry describes one T cell receptor beta chain. As yet, its antigen is unknown. Assay used: immunoSEQ multiplex PCR; TCRdb lists only in-frame clones, some missing. The data contain some 10,000 clones, more than 70% of them singletons. The data belong to a study of STAT3 mutations in large granular lymphocyte leukemia. Findings and limits, study-wide: Sampling intervals varied between patients and samples. Every T-cell large granular lymphocyte leukemia patient had at least one immunodominant TCR beta clonotype. After therapy, about 35% of the 18 patients switched clonotypes, all new clones STAT3 wild type. Clonal expansion was inferred from samples taken at other timepoints.

V was clipped by 4 bases and J by 1 base, with 16 bases between them. The length of the CDR3 is 16 residues. Germline V gene data show CDR1 as SGHRS and CDR2 as YFSETQ. This chain links TRBV5-1 with TRBJ2-3; maybe TRBD2 (6 bases). Sequencing was carried out using peripheral blood mononuclear cells. This TCR came from a man in his sixties with T-cell large granular lymphocyte leukemia. Some clones in this sample may be carry-over from other donors' samples. CDR3 sequence reads: CASSPPLARGTDTQYF. The CDR3, as DNA: TGCGCCAGCAGCCCCCCTCTAGCGCGGGGCACAGATACGCAGTATTTT.